The clone carrying this TCR beta chain was seen a few times. Its antigen is as yet unknown. This entry belongs to a study of cytomegalovirus exposure and HLA in healthy donors. Points from the study as a whole: In an earlier analysis, about 87% or about 30%: the productive usage of most TCR beta V segments. Sequencing probably produced one cluster of sequence variants that were highly shared.

In the PCR, 60 Vbeta and 13 Jbeta primers were used. TCRdb keeps only in-frame clones here, not all; method: immunoSEQ multiplex PCR. The sample has 150,000 to 200,000 clones, roughly 60% seen once. The source is a man in his forties or fifties in good health and CMV-seronegative. Sequenced material: PBMCs.

The DNA of the CDR3 is TGCAGCGTTCGACAGGGGAACACAGATACGCAGTATTTT. It encodes CSVRQGNTDTQYF. The chain couples TRBV29-1 to TRBJ2-3; 8 bases are shared with TRBD1. V shed 5 bases, J shed 2 bases, and the junction held 3 bases outside the gene matches. CDR1 SQVTM and CDR2 ANQGSEA come from the germline V gene. The CDR3 is 13 residues long.